This T cell receptor (beta chain) is from a study of CD8+CD57+ T cells in acquired aplastic anemia. Researchers used genomic DNA as the template to profile TCR beta VDJ and CDR3. Using its own MiXCR run on the reads, TCRdb lists one record per CDR3 protein. The sample lists approximately 170,000 distinct CDR3 sequences; approximately 49% were seen once. The sequenced material came from sorted CD4+, CD8+, or CD8+CD57+ T cells (not recorded which) from PBMCs. The receptor was isolated from a human donor in good health, serving as a control.

CDR3 protein: CASSPMDFNQPQHF. The DNA for the CDR3 is TGTGCCAGCAGCCCTATGGACTTCAATCAGCCCCAGCATTTT. V and J are TRBV7-3 and TRBJ1-5; D uncertain. Trimming took off 5 bases at V and 3 bases at J, with 11 bases between the two ends. The CDR3 totals 14 residues. Germline assignment: CDR1 SGHTA and CDR2 FQGTGA. The entire variable domain, with the rest obtained from reference TRBV7-3 and TRBJ1-5, is as follows: GAGVSQTPSNKVTEKGKYVELRCDPISGHTALYWYRQSLGQGPEFLIYFQGTGAADDSGLPNDRFFAVRPEGSVSTLKIQRTERGDSAVYLCASSPMDFNQPQHFGDGTRLSIL.